This T cell receptor beta chain was captured by sequencing in a study of T cell responses to AZD1222 COVID-19 vaccine. Study-level background: Combined were second doses at about 4 or about 12 weeks.

Whole-study findings and limits: Donors were largely white British and mainly female; clonal diversity was possibly underestimated. Researchers took repertoire samples only after the peak T cell response had come. Within unmutated variant regions lay the reported targets of nearly half of spike-specific TCRs.

The CDR3 totals 17 residues. CDR1 MGHRA and CDR2 YSYEKL come from the germline V gene. The V and J ends lost 0 bases and 0 bases respectively, with 12 bases between them. Produced via immunoSEQ multiplex PCR; TCRdb's table is partial and in-frame only. The sample includes approximately 97,000 clones, about 90% of them seen just once. As regards this clone: The antigen remains unidentified.

The rearrangement joins TRBV4-1 to TRBJ1-5; weak D call: TRBD1 (5 bases). The sequenced sample was peripheral blood, obtained on day 0 of AZD1222 vaccination. This sequence was found in an adult in good health. The CDR3 DNA reads as TGCGCCAGCAGCCAAGAGGGGAAGAGGGGTAGCAATCAGCCCCAGCATTTT. It translates to CASSQEGKRGSNQPQHF.